This TCR beta chain derives from a study of PD-1 blockade in classical Hodgkin lymphoma. Germline-derived CDR1 and CDR2 are MDHEN and SYDVKM. V was cut by 2 bases and J by 11 bases, with 13 bases left in between. The CDR3 has 13 residues. Relapse after autologous stem cell transplantation occurred in every patient, and brentuximab vedotin exposure varied. Profiled with immunoSEQ multiplex PCR; TCRdb holds only in-frame clones, not every one. The table records tens of thousands of clones, about nine tenths of them present only once. The sequenced sample was peripheral blood mononuclear cells (PBMCs), obtained at baseline. The source of this sequence is a human donor with classical Hodgkin lymphoma. The chain joins TRBV28 to TRBJ1-3; D might be TRBD1 (5 bases). DNA of the CDR3: TGTGCCAGCAGTTTAACGGGGTCAGGGTCCATATATTTT. As protein: CASSLTGSGSIYF.